Presented here are 17 T cell receptor beta chains from one specimen sequenced in a study of T cells after yellow fever vaccination. TCRdb used MiXCR to reprocess the 5' RACE reads, holding one entry per CDR3 protein. The sample has about 85,000 distinct CDR3 sequences, roughly 15% seen once. Material: CD8+ T cells not binding an NS4B(214-222) dextramer, sorted from PBMCs, obtained roughly 23 days after the first yellow fever vaccination. Receptors were obtained from a man between 18 and 29 years old who received the YFV17D yellow fever vaccine.

V usage is TRBV5-6 and J usage is TRBJ1-1, with D possibly TRBD1 on 5 matching bases. This CDR3 contains 15 residues. In germline, CDR1 is SGHDT, CDR2 YYEEEE. Trimming left V 4 bases short and J 3 bases short, with 16 bases between. The CDR3 nucleotides read TGTGCCAGCAGCGAAGGGACGGGAAGTTACACTGAAGCTTTCTTT. Its protein product is CASSEGTGSYTEAFF.

In its sample, this clonotype was seen a few times. The chain recombines TRBV2 with TRBJ2-1; D ambiguous. The CDR3 loop spans 14 amino acids. The germline V gene encodes CDR1 SNHLY and CDR2 FYNNEI. V was pared by 2 bases and J by 4 bases, with 9 bases between. CDR3 sequence: CASSETTPYNEQFF. The CDR3 nucleotides read TGTGCCAGCAGTGAAACAACACCTTACAATGAGCAGTTCTTC.

The V call is TRBV7-6, the J call TRBJ2-7, with 10 bases fitting TRBD1. Germline V gene sequence: CDR1 SGHVS, CDR2 FNYEAQ. Trimming took 5 bases from V and 3 from J; bases not matched to a gene: 4. The CDR3 covers 14 residues. As DNA, the CDR3 is TGTGCCAGCAGCCCGGGACAGGGGTTCTACGAGCAGTACTTC. Translating it yields CASSPGQGFYEQYF. Full variable domain (remainder filled in from reference TRBV7-6 and TRBJ2-7): GAGVSQSPRYKVTKRGQDVALRCDPISGHVSLYWYRQALGQGPEFLTYFNYEAQQDKSGLPNDRFSAERPEGSISTLTIQRTEQRDSAMYRCASSPGQGFYEQYFGPGTRLTVT.

This clonotype occurred a few times. V and J are TRBV4-1 and TRBJ2-5; 11 bases are shared with TRBD2. Per the germline V gene, CDR1 is MGHRA and CDR2 is YSYEKL. The CDR3 has 16 amino acids. Germline trimming cut 0 bases from V and 2 bases from J; bases unmatched to any gene: 2. DNA for the CDR3: TGCGCCAGCAGCCAAGAGTCTAGCGGGGGGCAAGAGACCCAGTACTTC. It translates to CASSQESSGGQETQYF.

The chain recombines TRBV24-1 with TRBJ2-1, with D uncertain. CDR1 is KGHDR and CDR2 is SFDVKD in the germline V gene. The CDR3 totals 16 residues. V lost 1 base and J lost 6, with 15 bases in between. The CDR3 sequence: CATSDLRSPFPNEQFF. CDR3 DNA: TGTGCCACCAGTGATTTAAGGAGTCCTTTTCCCAATGAGCAGTTCTTC.

This clonotype was seen many times. V and J are TRBV15 and TRBJ2-7; TRBD2 matches at 9 bases. Trimming cost V 1 base and J 2 bases; bases outside gene matches: 3. The CDR3 totals 15 residues. Germline CDR1 and CDR2: LNHNV and YYDKDF (reference sequence). CDR3 sequence: CATSRGSGGTYEQYF. CDR3 coding DNA: TGTGCCACCAGCAGAGGTAGCGGGGGAACCTACGAGCAGTACTTC.

This clonotype was found many times. The rearrangement links TRBV6-2 or TRBV6-3 to TRBJ2-5, with a tentative D call TRBD2 (5 bases). The V and J ends lost 2 bases and 3 bases respectively, with 7 bases between them. Germline V gives CDR1 MNHEY, CDR2 SVGEGT. The CDR3 has 13 amino acids. The CDR3 DNA reads as TGTGCCAGCAGTTACAGGACTGAAGAGACCCAGTACTTC. Protein sequence: CASSYRTEETQYF.

The V call is TRBV11-2, the J call TRBJ2-1; D tentatively fits TRBD1 or TRBD2 (6 bases each). V lost 6 bases, J lost 11 bases, and 23 bases lay in between. Per germline, CDR1 SGHAT and CDR2 FQNNGV. The CDR3 is 15 amino acids. As DNA, the CDR3 is TGTGCCAGCAGTGGTCCGGGGGCCAGTCAGAATAAGCAGTTCTTC. It specifies CASSGPGASQNKQFF.

The chain couples TRBV7-6 to TRBJ1-2; perhaps TRBD1 as D (6 bases). Germline V CDR1 and CDR2: SGHVS, FNYEAQ. This CDR3 contains 16 residues. V was clipped by 1 base and J by 4 bases, with 16 bases between them. The CDR3 DNA reads as TGTGCCAGCAGCTTAGTCCCGGATGGGGGGCCCTATGGCTACACCTTC. Translating it yields CASSLVPDGGPYGYTF.

The gene calls are TRBV12-3 or TRBV12-4 and TRBJ2-3; 8 bases are shared with TRBD2. This CDR3 comprises 13 residues. V gave up 3 bases and J gave up 5 bases; unmatched junction bases: 1. In nucleotides, the CDR3 is TGTGCCAGCAGTTTTGCGGGGGGAGATACGCAGTATTTT. Protein: CASSFAGGDTQYF.

This clonotype was detected only a few times. The rearrangement joins TRBV4-1 to TRBJ1-4; D may be TRBD1 (5 bases). V was pared by 1 base and J by 0 bases, with 9 bases between. Germline CDR1 is MGHRA and CDR2 is YSYEKL. The CDR3 has 16 residues. CDR3 amino acids: CASSQGYRSTNEKLFF. The CDR3 nucleotides read TGCGCCAGCAGCCAAGGCTACAGGTCAACTAATGAAAAACTGTTTTTT.

This chain links TRBV10-3 with TRBJ2-7, with D maybe TRBD2 (5 bases). This CDR3 spans 14 amino acids. Trimming took 6 bases from V and 0 from J, leaving 12 bases between them. Germline CDR1 is ENHRY and CDR2 is SYGVKD. The chain's CDR3 is CAISTSGSSYEQYF. The DNA of the CDR3 is TGTGCCATCAGCACCAGTGGGAGCTCCTACGAGCAGTACTTC.

A few counts support this clonotype. The V call is TRBV10-2, the J call TRBJ2-7; D not certain. The CDR3 covers 12 residues. CDR1 WSHSY and CDR2 SAAADI come from the germline V gene. Trimming removed 3 bases from V and 4 bases from J, with 7 bases in between. This CDR3 is CASSDRRYEQYF. CDR3 nucleotides: TGCGCCAGCAGTGACAGACGGTACGAGCAGTACTTC.

The V gene is TRBV24-1, the J gene TRBJ2-5, with 10 bases fitting TRBD2. The CDR3 consists of 15 residues. Germline V gives CDR1 KGHDR, CDR2 SFDVKD. The trim removed 4 bases at V and 5 bases at J, leaving 6 bases unmatched. CDR3 in DNA: TGTGCCACCAGTGACCTAGCGGGGGTCCTGGAGACCCAGTACTTC. Amino acid sequence: CATSDLAGVLETQYF.

The chain uses TRBV18 and TRBJ2-1; the D gene is possibly TRBD2 (6 bases). Germline CDR1 KGHSH, CDR2 LQKENI. Trimming left V 2 bases short and J 2 bases short, with 13 bases between. This CDR3 spans 16 amino acids. As DNA, the CDR3 is TGTGCCAGCTCACCAGAGCCGGGGGACCCCTACAATGAGCAGTTCTTC. Amino acids: CASSPEPGDPYNEQFF.

This clonotype has more than one count but fewer than ten. The chain joins TRBV5-1 to TRBJ1-1; D gene uncertain. Germline V gene data show CDR1 as SGHRS and CDR2 as YFSETQ. Trimming stripped 1 base from V and 0 bases from J, with 10 bases between. The CDR3 spans 15 residues. The CDR3 DNA follows: TGCGCCAGCAGCTTGTCCCTGGGGTTGAACACTGAAGCTTTCTTT. Translating it yields CASSLSLGLNTEAFF. Using reference TRBV5-1 and TRBJ1-1 for the parts outside the CDR3, the full variable domain is KAGVTQTPRYLIKTRGQQVTLSCSPISGHRSVSWYQQTPGQGLQFLFEYFSETQRNKGNFPGRFSGRQFSNSRSEMNVSTLELGDSALYLCASSLSLGLNTEAFFGQGTRLTVV.

DNA of the CDR3: TGTGCCAGCAGCCGGACAGATGAAAAACTGTTTTTT. Residues: CASSRTDEKLFF. The chain joins TRBV7-9 to TRBJ1-4; possible D gene TRBD1, 6 bases. The germline gives CDR1 SEHNR, CDR2 FQNEAQ (reference sequence). The CDR3 is made up of 12 amino acids. Trimming stripped 5 bases from V and 6 bases from J, with 7 bases between.